The T cell receptor (beta chain) described here comes from a study of CD8+CD57+ T cells in acquired aplastic anemia. Across the study: The study obtained about 10 million reads on average for CD4+ cells from healthy donors.

A note on this clonotype: The limits of the CDR3 on the DNA are not certain, so only TCRdb's listed CDR3 is given.

Termini included, the CDR3 measures 21 amino acids. The germline V gene encodes CDR1 SGHAT and CDR2 FQNNGV. It was genomic DNA that served as the template for profiling TCR beta VDJ and CDR3. TCRdb re-analysed the reads in MiXCR, keeping a single row per CDR3 protein. The sample lists 200,000 to 250,000 distinct CDR3 sequences, almost 35% occurring once. Sequenced sample: sorted CD4+, CD8+, or CD8+CD57+ T cells (not recorded which) from PBMCs. This rearrangement joins TRBV11-2 to TRBJ2-1; TRBD1 reflects the table's D call only, with no check against the DNA. The sequence came from a human donor in good health, serving as a control. The CDR3 loop reads CASSDHICSATPGQGANEQFF.